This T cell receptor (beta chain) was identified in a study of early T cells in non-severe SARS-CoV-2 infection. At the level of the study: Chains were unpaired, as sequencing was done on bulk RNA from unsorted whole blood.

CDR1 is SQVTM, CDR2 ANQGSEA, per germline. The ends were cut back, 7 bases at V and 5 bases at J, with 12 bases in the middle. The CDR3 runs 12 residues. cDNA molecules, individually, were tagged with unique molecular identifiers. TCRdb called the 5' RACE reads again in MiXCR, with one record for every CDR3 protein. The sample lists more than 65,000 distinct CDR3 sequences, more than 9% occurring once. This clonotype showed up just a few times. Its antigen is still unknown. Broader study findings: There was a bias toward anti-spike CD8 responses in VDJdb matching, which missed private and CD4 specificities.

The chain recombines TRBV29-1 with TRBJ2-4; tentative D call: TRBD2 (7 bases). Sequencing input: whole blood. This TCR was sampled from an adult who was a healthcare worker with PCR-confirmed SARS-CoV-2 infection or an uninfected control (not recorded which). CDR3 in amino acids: CSAGRGQNIQYF. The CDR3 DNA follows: TGCAGCGCAGGGCGGGGGCAAAACATTCAGTACTTC.